The next 14 T cell receptor beta chains were all read from a single sample in a study of cytomegalovirus exposure and HLA in healthy donors. PCR primers comprised 60 Vbeta and 13 Jbeta primers. Generated by immunoSEQ multiplex PCR, the TCRdb table keeps only in-frame clones and is missing some. The sample has 120,000 to 150,000 clones; around 59% are singletons. The sequencing input was PBMCs. The receptor source for this set is a male donor in good health and CMV-seronegative.

The rearrangement uses TRBV5-4 and TRBJ2-7; 7 positions match TRBD2. Germline lookup yields CDR1 SGHNT and CDR2 YYREEE (reference sequence). V shed 0 bases and J 2 bases; nucleotides not matched to a gene: 2. CDR3 length equals 14 residues. In DNA, the CDR3 is TGTGCCAGCAGCTTGGTTGGGGGGGCCTACGAGCAGTACTTC. As protein: CASSLVGGAYEQYF. Full variable domain (rest looked up from reference TRBV5-4 and TRBJ2-7): ETGVTQSPTHLIKTRGQQVTLRCSSQSGHNTVSWYQQALGQGPQFIFQYYREEENGRGNFPPRFSGLQFPNYSSELNVNALELDDSALYLCASSLVGGAYEQYFGPGTRLTVT.

The rearrangement links TRBV9 to TRBJ1-2, with D unresolved. Per the germline V gene, CDR1 is SGDLS and CDR2 is YYNGEE. This CDR3 is 13 amino acids long. V dropped 0 bases and J dropped 5 bases, with 8 bases sitting between them. The CDR3 sequence: CASSVDSQYGYTF. The DNA for the CDR3 is TGTGCCAGCAGCGTAGACAGCCAATATGGCTACACCTTC. The variable domain in full, with the rest retrieved from reference TRBV9 and TRBJ1-2, is DSGVTQTPKHLITATGQRVTLRCSPRSGDLSVYWYQQSLDQGLQFLIQYYNGEERAKGNILERFSAQQFPDLHSELNLSSLELGDSALYFCASSVDSQYGYTFGSGTRLTVV.

V is TRBV4-2 and J is TRBJ1-2; tentative D call: TRBD1 (6 bases). V lost 0 bases and J 1 base, leaving 9 bases between the germline ends. The CDR3 has 15 amino acids. From germline, CDR1 is LGHNA and CDR2 YNFKEQ. The CDR3 reads CASSQDAGVNYGYTF. CDR3 DNA: TGTGCCAGCAGCCAAGATGCAGGGGTTAACTATGGCTACACCTTC.

V and J are TRBV10-3 and TRBJ2-5, with a tentative D call TRBD1 (6 bases). CDR3 length: 15 residues. V shed 5 bases and J shed 9 bases, with 22 bases lying between them. Germline lookup yields CDR1 ENHRY and CDR2 SYGVKD. CDR3 loop: CAISRDTESAEAQYF. The CDR3 nucleotides read TGTGCCATCAGTAGGGACACCGAATCCGCCGAGGCCCAGTACTTC.

The table lists this clone with a count of one. The chain uses TRBV7-2 and TRBJ1-1; a weak D match, TRBD1 (5 bases). V lost 2 bases and J 5 bases, leaving 18 bases between the germline ends. The germline gives CDR1 SGHTA, CDR2 FQGNSA. This CDR3 has 16 amino acids. CDR3 nucleotides: TGTGCCAGCAGCTTATTTCCGGGGCCAGCGGGAACTGAAGCTTTCTTT. This sequence encodes CASSLFPGPAGTEAFF.

Turning to this clone: Distinct nucleotide sequences in the sample also encode this CDR3. V gene TRBV19 combines with J gene TRBJ2-5; D unclear. The CDR3 runs to 13 residues. The V end lost 4 bases, the J end lost 7 bases, and 13 bases lay between the germline ends. CDR1 is LNHDA, CDR2 SQIVND, per germline (reference sequence). The CDR3 nucleotides read TGTGCCAGTAGTAGTTACGGGTCAGTGACCCAGTACTTC. It yields the protein CASSSYGSVTQYF.

CDR3 bases: TGTGCCGGGGGGGACTCAAAGGGGTATCAAGAGACCCAGTACTTC. Protein sequence: CAGGDSKGYQETQYF. The gene calls are TRBV7-9 and TRBJ2-5; 7 bases are a match to TRBD2. The V gene's germline CDR1 is SEHNR and CDR2 FQNEAQ (reference sequence). The V gene end was trimmed by 11 bases and the J gene end by 2 bases; junction bases not matched to a gene: 14. The CDR3 loop spans 15 amino acids.

The gene calls are TRBV5-6 and TRBJ2-7; possible D gene TRBD1, 6 bases. The CDR3 totals 14 residues. Germline CDR1 and CDR2: SGHDT and YYEEEE. The germline V and J ends were trimmed by 1 base and 4 bases, with 12 bases remaining between them. The CDR3 nucleotides are TGTGCCAGCAGCTTGTACGACAGGAGGTACGAGCAGTACTTC. Translating gives CASSLYDRRYEQYF.

J is TRBJ2-5 and V is TRBV5-1; 9 nucleotides align to TRBD1. CDR3 length: 14 amino acids. CDR1 and CDR2 (germline): SGHRS, YFSETQ. With 4 bases clipped from V and 5 bases from J, the junction kept 6 bases outside the gene matches. In DNA form, the CDR3 reads TGCGCCAGCAGCCACGGACAGGGGAGGGAGACCCAGTACTTC. Translation gives CASSHGQGRETQYF.

The CDR3 nucleotides are TGCGCCAGCAGCCAGACGGACGGAGGCTCTGGGGCCAACGTCCTGACTTTC. Its translation: CASSQTDGGSGANVLTF. J is TRBJ2-6 and V is TRBV4-3, with a tentative D call TRBD2 (5 bases). V was trimmed by 3 bases and J by 0 bases, leaving 12 bases between them. This CDR3 spans 17 amino acids. CDR1 and CDR2 from the germline V gene are LGHNA and YSLEER.

The chain is built from TRBV9 and TRBJ2-1; no reliable D call. The V gene's germline CDR1 is SGDLS and CDR2 YYNGEE. Trimming removed 2 bases from V and 0 bases from J, with 9 bases in between. The CDR3 runs 15 residues. CDR3 loop: CASSVTESSYNEQFF. As DNA, the CDR3 is TGTGCCAGCAGCGTCACAGAGAGCTCCTACAATGAGCAGTTCTTC.

The rearrangement uses TRBV28 and TRBJ2-2; D unclear. Germline CDR1 MDHEN, CDR2 SYDVKM. V lost 6 bases, J lost 1 base, and 6 bases lay in between. The CDR3 extends over 13 amino acids. CDR3 bases: TGTGCCAGCAGCTCACAGAACACCGGGGAGCTGTTTTTT. Encoded protein: CASSSQNTGELFF.

The chain is built from TRBV7-9 and TRBJ2-3; the match to TRBD2 covers 11 bases. The germline gives CDR1 SEHNR, CDR2 FQNEAQ (reference sequence). V was pared by 5 bases and J by 2 bases, with 3 bases of the junction left unmatched. CDR3 length: 15 amino acids. Written as DNA, the CDR3 is TGTGCCAGCAGCCAACTAGCGGGGGACACAGATACGCAGTATTTT. Encoded protein: CASSQLAGDTDTQYF.

The rearrangement uses TRBV7-3 and TRBJ2-7; 8 bases match TRBD1. From germline, CDR1 is SGHTA and CDR2 FQGTGA. V was clipped by 4 bases and J by 4 bases; unmatched bases: 15. The CDR3 is made up of 17 amino acids. The CDR3 sequence: CASSSKGQAGAVYEQYF. In DNA form, the CDR3 reads TGTGCCAGCAGCTCCAAGGGACAGGCCGGGGCCGTTTACGAGCAGTACTTC.